The present TCR beta chain was sequenced within a study of T-cell memory formation after mild COVID-19. Overall study: The TCR clusters were mostly specific to one donor.

5'RACE primed from the constant segment yielded TCR alpha and TCR beta cDNA libraries bearing sample barcodes and UMIs. TCRdb redid the calling of the 5' RACE reads with MiXCR, one entry per CDR3 protein. Among 300,000 or so distinct CDR3 sequences listed, around 15% were seen once. Comment on this clonotype: Its specificity is unknown.

Overall study findings and caveats: Day 15 to 85 contractors were CD4/CD8 balanced; later expanders leaned CD4+.

The CDR3 has 18 residues. V lost 3 bases and J lost 0; bases outside the gene matches: 7. Germline CDR1 reads SGHDN; CDR2 reads FVKESK. This sequence originates from a man aged 18 to 30 who had mild COVID-19 (a few samples of this study predate the infection). Cell type and time point are not known. This chain joins TRBV14 and TRBJ2-2, with TRBD1 matching 10 bases. The specimen sequenced was PBMCs or a T cell subset sorted from them (not recorded which). The CDR3 reads CASSHLGQGMSNTGELFF. In nucleotides, the CDR3 is TGTGCCAGCAGCCATTTGGGACAGGGGATGTCGAACACCGGGGAGCTGTTTTTT.